The T cell receptor (beta chain) described here comes from a study of T cells in Graves' hyperthyroidism and ophthalmopathy. General study points: Ophthalmopathy could be told apart from stable hyperthyroidism with a 13 V-J model. Blood also carried most thyroid clonotypes expanded above 0.001.

Each patient was aged 18 to 65 and had newly diagnosed hyperthyroidism of under 2 months' duration. RNA transcripts served as the template for amplifying TCR beta CDR3 regions. First-round RT-PCR of the TCR CDR3 relied on the HTBI primer set. A single record per CDR3 protein comes from TCRdb applying MiXCR to the multiplex PCR reads. Found here are about 300,000 distinct CDR3 sequences, 13% of them singletons; the top ten hold about 8%. This clonotype turned up a few times. The antigen remains unidentified. The sequencing input was blood. The TCR comes from a woman aged 25 to 39 with Graves' hyperthyroidism that later progressed to Graves' ophthalmopathy.

CDR3 DNA: TGTGCCAGCAGCGTAGCTCCACAGGGTACAGCAGAGACCCAGTACTTC. Protein sequence: CASSVAPQGTAETQYF. The chain employs TRBV9 and TRBJ2-5; D is perhaps TRBD1 (6 bases). CDR1 is SGDLS and CDR2 is YYNGEE in the germline V gene. V shed 0 bases and J shed 4 bases, with 16 bases lying between them. This CDR3 spans 16 amino acids.